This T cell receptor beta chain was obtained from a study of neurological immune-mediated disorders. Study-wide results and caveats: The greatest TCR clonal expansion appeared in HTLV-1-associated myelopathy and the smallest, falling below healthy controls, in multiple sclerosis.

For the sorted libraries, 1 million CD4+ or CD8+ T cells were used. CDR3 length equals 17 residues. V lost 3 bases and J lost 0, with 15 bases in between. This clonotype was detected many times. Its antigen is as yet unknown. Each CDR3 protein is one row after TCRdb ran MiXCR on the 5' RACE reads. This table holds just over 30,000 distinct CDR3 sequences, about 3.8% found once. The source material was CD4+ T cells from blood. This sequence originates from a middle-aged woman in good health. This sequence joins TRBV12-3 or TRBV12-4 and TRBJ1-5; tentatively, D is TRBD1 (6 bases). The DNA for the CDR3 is TGTGCCAGCAGTTTGGGCAGGGGAACTGCTAGCAATCAGCCCCAGCATTTT. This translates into CASSLGRGTASNQPQHF.